This T cell receptor (beta chain) was recovered during a study of T cells in women clearing cervical HPV infection. Study summary: With HLA typing for only a few women, HLA confounding remains possible.

Turning to this clone: Its antigen remains unknown. With the read ending 3 residues before the CDR3 end, the germline J gene is used to fill in that end.

Data came from immunoSEQ multiplex PCR; TCRdb stores just in-frame clones and leaves some out. Its table lists roughly 23,000 clones. Dot-blot hybridization genotyped cervical HPV amplified with MY09/MY11 PCR. Whole-study findings and limits: Unknown T-cell numbers per sample may underlie the richness differences. TRBV6-7 relative abundance averaged roughly 0.099% in cases and approximately 0.15% in controls.

This CDR3 has 16 amino acids. V gave up 1 base and J gave up 4 bases; unmatched junction bases: 4. Germline V gene lookup returns CDR1 SGHVS and CDR2 FQNEAQ. This TCR derives from a woman aged 18 to 75 with a cervical HPV16 infection that either progressed to CIN3+ or cleared (not recorded which). The source material was blood buffy coat. The chain joins TRBV7-8 to TRBJ2-5, with 12 bases fitting TRBD2. CDR3 bases read: TGTGCCAGCAGCTTAGGACTACTAGCGGGAGGAGAGACC. This translates into CASSLGLLAGGET. The whole CDR3 protein is CASSLGLLAGGETQYF.